This TCR beta chain was sequenced during a study of OX40 agonist ivuxolimab in advanced cancers. About the research overall: Ivuxolimab, an agonistic anti-OX40 (CD134) antibody, was given to patients. Every 2 weeks, patients received ivuxolimab intravenously, dosed at 0.01 to 10 mg/kg.

This CDR3 is 14 amino acids long. The ends were cut back, 5 bases at V and 5 bases at J, with 15 bases in the middle. Germline loops: CDR1 SGHNT, CDR2 YENEEA. In regard to this clone: Its antigen is undetermined.

Using immunoSEQ multiplex PCR, the repertoire was profiled, and TCRdb retains in-frame clones only, with some absent. The sample shows tens of thousands of clones, 70% to 90% of them seen only once. Notes on the study in general: Low normalized clonal expansion also occurred in some nonresponding patients. Partial responders at 0.1-3.0 mg/kg showed near-lowest clonal expansion.

Sequenced material: CD4+ or CD8+ T cells sorted from blood, taken in a trial of the OX40 agonist ivuxolimab. The gene calls are TRBV11-3 and TRBJ2-5; TRBD2 is a possible D gene (7 bases). The origin of this receptor is an adult with an advanced solid tumor such as melanoma, head and neck, liver or kidney cancer. CDR3 region: CASSPLGGRETQYF. The DNA for the CDR3 is TGTGCCAGCAGCCCGCTCGGGGGGCGGGAGACCCAGTACTTC.